This T cell receptor beta chain was retrieved from a study of T cell responses to AZD1222 COVID-19 vaccine. Trimming took 0 bases from V and 6 from J, leaving 9 bases between them. CDR3 length: 14 residues. Germline V CDR1 and CDR2: LGHNA, YSLEER. Note on this clone: Its antigen is not identified.

Regarding the study as a whole: Variant regions that are unmutated are reportedly the target of nearly half of spike-specific TCRs. Possibly, clonal diversity was underestimated; donors were largely white British and included more females. Repertoire sampling occurred only after the peak T cell response. Vaccination with two AZD1222 doses was followed by a rise in Spike-specific TCR breadth and depth.

Clones were read by immunoSEQ multiplex PCR, and TCRdb kept only the in-frame ones, dropping some. The sample contains roughly 150,000 clones, roughly 93% of which appear only once. The chain recombines TRBV4-3 with TRBJ2-1, with D unclear. This specimen was peripheral blood, taken 28 days after the second AZD1222 dose. The clonotype was recovered from an adult who received the AZD1222 COVID-19 vaccine. CDR3 protein: CASSQESQSNEQFF. CDR3 coding DNA: TGCGCCAGCAGCCAAGAAAGCCAGTCCAATGAGCAGTTCTTC.